Sequencing of this T cell receptor beta chain was carried out in a study of shared T cell receptors in the human thymus. V was shortened by 2 bases and J by 2 bases, with 8 bases between the two germline ends. The CDR3 runs to 14 residues. The germline V gene encodes CDR1 MGHDK and CDR2 SYGVNS. TCRdb's copy holds only in-frame clones and misses some; the assay was immunoSEQ multiplex PCR. The repertoire has roughly 500,000 clones, around three quarters of them found once; the top ten carry about 0.014%. Separately, the same data were catalogued under a study of human thymus T cells. From that report: Each of the donors was a healthy Finnish infant who was undergoing open corrective cardiac surgery for congenital heart defects.

The sequencing sample was made of thymocytes. The receptor was isolated from a boy less than two years old with a congenital heart defect. This sequence joins TRBV25-1 and TRBJ2-3; D not certain. CDR3 in amino acids: CASSEAVITDTQYF. CDR3 bases: TGTGCCAGCAGTGAAGCGGTTATCACAGATACGCAGTATTTT.